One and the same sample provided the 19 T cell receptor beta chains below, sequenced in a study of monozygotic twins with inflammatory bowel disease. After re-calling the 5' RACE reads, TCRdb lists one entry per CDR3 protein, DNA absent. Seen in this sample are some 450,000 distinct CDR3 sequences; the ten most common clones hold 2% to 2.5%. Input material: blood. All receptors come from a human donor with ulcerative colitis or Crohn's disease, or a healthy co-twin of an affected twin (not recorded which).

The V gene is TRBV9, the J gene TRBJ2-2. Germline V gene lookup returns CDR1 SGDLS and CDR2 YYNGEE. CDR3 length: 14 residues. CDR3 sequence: CASNNVGNTGELFF.

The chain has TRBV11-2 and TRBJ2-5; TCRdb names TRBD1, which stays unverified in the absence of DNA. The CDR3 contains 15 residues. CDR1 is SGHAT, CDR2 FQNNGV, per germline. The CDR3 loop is CASTTERGGRETQYF.

The CDR3 here is CSAPGAYNEQFF. The J gene is TRBJ2-1, the V gene TRBV29-1; the D gene TCRdb calls, TRBD1, cannot be checked with no DNA. Germline CDR1 is SQVTM and CDR2 is ANQGSEA. The CDR3 has 12 amino acids.

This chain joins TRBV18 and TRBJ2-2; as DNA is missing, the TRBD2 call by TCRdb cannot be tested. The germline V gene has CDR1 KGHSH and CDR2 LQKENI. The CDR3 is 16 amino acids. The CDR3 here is CASSSVSGTNTGELFF.

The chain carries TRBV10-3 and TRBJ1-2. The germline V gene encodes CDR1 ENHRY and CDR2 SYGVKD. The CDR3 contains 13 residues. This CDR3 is CAISVGMRYGYTF.

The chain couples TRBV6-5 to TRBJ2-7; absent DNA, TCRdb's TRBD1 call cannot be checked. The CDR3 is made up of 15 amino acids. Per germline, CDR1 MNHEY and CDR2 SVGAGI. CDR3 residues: CASTYGGASSYEQYF.

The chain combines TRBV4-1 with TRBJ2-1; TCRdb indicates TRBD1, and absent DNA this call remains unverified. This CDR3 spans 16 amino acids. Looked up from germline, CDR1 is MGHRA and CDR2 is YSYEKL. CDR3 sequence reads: CASSQADRVPYNEQFF.

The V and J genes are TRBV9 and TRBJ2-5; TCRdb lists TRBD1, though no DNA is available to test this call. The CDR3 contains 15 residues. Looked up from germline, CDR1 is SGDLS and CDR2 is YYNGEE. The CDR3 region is CASSGGGGLPETQYF. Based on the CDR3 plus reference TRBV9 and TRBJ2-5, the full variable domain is DSGVTQTPKHLITATGQRVTLRCSPRSGDLSVYWYQQSLDQGLQFLIQYYNGEERAKGNILERFSAQQFPDLHSELNLSSLELGDSALYFCASSGGGGLPETQYFGPGTRLLVL.

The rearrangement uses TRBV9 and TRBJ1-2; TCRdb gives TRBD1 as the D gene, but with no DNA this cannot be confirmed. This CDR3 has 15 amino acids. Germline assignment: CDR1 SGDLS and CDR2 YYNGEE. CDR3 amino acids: CASSADTRGIYGYTF.

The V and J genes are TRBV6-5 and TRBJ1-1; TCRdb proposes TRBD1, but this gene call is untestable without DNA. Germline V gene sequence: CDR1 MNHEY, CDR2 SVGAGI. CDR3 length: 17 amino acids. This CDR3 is CASSFPGTAPMNTEAFF.

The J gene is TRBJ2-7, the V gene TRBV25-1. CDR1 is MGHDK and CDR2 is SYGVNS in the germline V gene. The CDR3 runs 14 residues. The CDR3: CASSGVGFSHEQYF.

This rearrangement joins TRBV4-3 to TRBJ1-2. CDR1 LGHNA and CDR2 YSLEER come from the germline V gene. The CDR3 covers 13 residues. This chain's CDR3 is CASSQDKDYGYTF.

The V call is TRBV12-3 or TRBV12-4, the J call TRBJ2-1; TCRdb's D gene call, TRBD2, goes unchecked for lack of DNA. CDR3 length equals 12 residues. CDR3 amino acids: CASSALAVEQFF.

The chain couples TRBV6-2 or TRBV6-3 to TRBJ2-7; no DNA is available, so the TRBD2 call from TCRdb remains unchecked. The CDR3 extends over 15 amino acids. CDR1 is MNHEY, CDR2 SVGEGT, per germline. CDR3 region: CASSYGAGLGKEQYF.

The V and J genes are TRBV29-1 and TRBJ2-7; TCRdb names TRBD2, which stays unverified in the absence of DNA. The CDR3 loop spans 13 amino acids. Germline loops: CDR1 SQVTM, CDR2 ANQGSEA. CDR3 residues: CSAGLAGGYEQFF.

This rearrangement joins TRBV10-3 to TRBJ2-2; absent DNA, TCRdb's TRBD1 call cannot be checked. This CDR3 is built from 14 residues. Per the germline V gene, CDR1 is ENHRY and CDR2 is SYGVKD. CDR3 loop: CATRDSFGTGELFF.

CDR3: CASSDSYTDTQYF. The rearrangement uses TRBV6-4 and TRBJ2-3. Germline-derived CDR1 and CDR2 are MRHNA and SNTAGT. This CDR3 is built from 13 residues.

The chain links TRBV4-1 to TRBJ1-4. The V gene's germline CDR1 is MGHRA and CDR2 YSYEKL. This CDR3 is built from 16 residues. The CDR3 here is CASSQRVGSSEEKLFF.

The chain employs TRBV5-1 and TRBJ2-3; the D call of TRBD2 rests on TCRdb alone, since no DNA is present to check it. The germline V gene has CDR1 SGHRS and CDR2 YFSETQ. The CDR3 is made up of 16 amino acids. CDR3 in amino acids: CASSLPGLPSTDTQYF.